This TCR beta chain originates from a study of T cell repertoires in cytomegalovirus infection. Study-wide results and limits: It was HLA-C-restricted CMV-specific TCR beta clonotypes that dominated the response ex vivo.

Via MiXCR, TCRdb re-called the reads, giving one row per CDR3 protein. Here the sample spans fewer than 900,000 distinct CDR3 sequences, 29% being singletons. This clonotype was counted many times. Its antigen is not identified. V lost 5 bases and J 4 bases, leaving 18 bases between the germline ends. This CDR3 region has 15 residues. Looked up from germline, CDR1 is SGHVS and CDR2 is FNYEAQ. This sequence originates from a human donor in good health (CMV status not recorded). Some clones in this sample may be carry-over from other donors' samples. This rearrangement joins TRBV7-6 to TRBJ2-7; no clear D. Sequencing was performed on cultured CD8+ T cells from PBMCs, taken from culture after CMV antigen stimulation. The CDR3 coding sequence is TGTGCCAGCAGCAGAGAATGGGAACTGGGATACGAGCAGTACTTC. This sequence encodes CASSREWELGYEQYF.